This TCR beta chain was identified during a study of regulatory T cells in long-lasting Graves disease. The CDR3 consists of 14 residues. The germline V gene encodes CDR1 DFQATT and CDR2 SNEGSKA (reference sequence). The V and J ends lost 6 bases and 6 bases, in that order; junction bases with no gene match: 10. HTBI primers from iRepertoire and Arm-PCR of CDR3 regions yielded the TCR beta libraries. MiXCR, applied by TCRdb to the multiplex PCR reads, yields one record per CDR3 protein. The sample contains approximately 560,000 distinct CDR3 sequences, about 16% of which appear only once. This clonotype was picked up many times. The sample's time point: newly diagnosed GD, antithyroid drugs for less than 3 months. The TCR library was made from RNA that had been extracted from PBMCs in TRIzol. The sample was also reused in another study, on T cells in Graves' hyperthyroidism and ophthalmopathy.

The sample in question was peripheral blood mononuclear cells (PBMCs), obtained at new diagnosis, from a patient treated with antithyroid drugs. The genes are TRBV20-1 and TRBJ2-2; 7 positions agree with TRBD2. The receptor was isolated from a man younger than 35 with Graves disease. The CDR3 region is CSARREGPAGELFF. CDR3 sequence (DNA): TGCAGTGCAAGGAGGGAGGGCCCTGCCGGGGAGCTGTTTTTT.